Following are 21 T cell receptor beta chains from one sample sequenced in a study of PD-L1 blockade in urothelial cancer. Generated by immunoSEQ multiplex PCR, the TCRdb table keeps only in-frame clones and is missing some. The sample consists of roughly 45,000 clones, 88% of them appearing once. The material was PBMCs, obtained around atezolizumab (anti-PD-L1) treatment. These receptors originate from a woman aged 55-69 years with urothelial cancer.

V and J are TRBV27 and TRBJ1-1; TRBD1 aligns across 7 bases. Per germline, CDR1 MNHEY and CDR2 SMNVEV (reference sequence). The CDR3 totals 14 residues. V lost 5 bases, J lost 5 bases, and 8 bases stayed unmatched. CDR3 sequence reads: CASSLRQGWTEAFF. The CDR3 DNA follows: TGTGCCAGCAGTCTTCGACAGGGATGGACTGAAGCTTTCTTT.

The CDR3 DNA sequence: TGTGCCAGCAGTTACGGGACAGGGAGAAACACCATATATTTT. Its translation: CASSYGTGRNTIYF. The chain combines TRBV6-5 with TRBJ1-3; TRBD1 aligns across 9 bases. The V gene end was trimmed by 2 bases and the J gene end by 5 bases; junction bases not matched to a gene: 1. In germline, CDR1 is MNHEY, CDR2 SVGAGI. The CDR3 is made up of 14 amino acids.

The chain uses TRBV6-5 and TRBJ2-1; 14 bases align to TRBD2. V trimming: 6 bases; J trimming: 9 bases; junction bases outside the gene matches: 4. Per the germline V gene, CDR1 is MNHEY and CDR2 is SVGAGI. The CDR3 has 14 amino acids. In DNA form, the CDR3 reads TGTGCCAGCAGAAGACTAGCGGGGGGGGGTGAGCAGTTCTTC. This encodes CASRRLAGGGEQFF.

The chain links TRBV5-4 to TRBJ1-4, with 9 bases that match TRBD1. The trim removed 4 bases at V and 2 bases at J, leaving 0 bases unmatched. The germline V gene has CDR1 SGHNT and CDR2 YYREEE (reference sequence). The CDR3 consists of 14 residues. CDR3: CASSDRGTNEKLFF. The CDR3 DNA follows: TGTGCCAGCAGCGACAGGGGGACTAATGAAAAACTGTTTTTT.

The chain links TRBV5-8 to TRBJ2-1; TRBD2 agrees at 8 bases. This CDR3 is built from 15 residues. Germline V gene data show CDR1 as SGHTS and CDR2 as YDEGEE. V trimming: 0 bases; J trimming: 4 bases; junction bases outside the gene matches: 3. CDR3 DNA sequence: TGTGCCAGCAGCTTGGGACGGGGGGGGTACAATGAGCAGTTCTTC. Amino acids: CASSLGRGGYNEQFF.

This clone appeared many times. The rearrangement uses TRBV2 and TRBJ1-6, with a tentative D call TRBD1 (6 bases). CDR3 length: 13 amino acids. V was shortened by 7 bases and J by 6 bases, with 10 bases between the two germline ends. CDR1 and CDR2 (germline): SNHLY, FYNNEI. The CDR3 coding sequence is TGTGCCAGCATGCAGGGGATTAATTCACCCCTCCACTTT. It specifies CASMQGINSPLHF.

The CDR3 protein is CASSYRTSGTYEQYF. CDR3 nucleotides: TGTGCCAGCAGTTATCGGACTAGCGGTACCTACGAGCAGTACTTC. V and J are TRBV11-2 and TRBJ2-7, with 10 positions matching TRBD2. The CDR3 runs 15 residues. The germline CDR1 and CDR2 sequences are SGHAT and FQNNGV. Trimming at V came to 6 bases and at J to 2 bases, leaving 7 bases not matched to a gene.

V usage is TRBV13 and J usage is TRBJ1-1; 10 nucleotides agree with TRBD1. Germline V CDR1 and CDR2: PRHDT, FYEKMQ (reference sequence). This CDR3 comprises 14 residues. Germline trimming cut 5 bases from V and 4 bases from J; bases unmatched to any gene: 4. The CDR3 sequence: CASSQDRGFTEAFF. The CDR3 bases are TGTGCCAGCAGCCAGGACAGGGGGTTCACTGAAGCTTTCTTT. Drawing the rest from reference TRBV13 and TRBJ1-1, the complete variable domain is AAGVIQSPRHLIKEKRETATLKCYPIPRHDTVYWYQQGPGQDPQFLISFYEKMQSDKGSIPDRFSAQQFSDYHSELNMSSLELGDSALYFCASSQDRGFTEAFFGQGTRLTVV.

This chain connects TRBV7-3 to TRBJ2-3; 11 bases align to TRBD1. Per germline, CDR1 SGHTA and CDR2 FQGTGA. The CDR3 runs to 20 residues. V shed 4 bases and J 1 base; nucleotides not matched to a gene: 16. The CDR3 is CASSSSRWDRGDAGTDTQYF. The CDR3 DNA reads TGTGCCAGCAGCTCCTCCAGGTGGGACAGGGGGGACGCGGGCACAGATACGCAGTATTTT.

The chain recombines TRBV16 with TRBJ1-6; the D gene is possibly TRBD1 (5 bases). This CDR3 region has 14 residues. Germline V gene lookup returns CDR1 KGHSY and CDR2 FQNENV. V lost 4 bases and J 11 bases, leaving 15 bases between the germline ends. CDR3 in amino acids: CASSPPWGGAPLHF. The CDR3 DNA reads TGTGCCAGCAGCCCTCCTTGGGGGGGGGCACCCCTCCACTTT.

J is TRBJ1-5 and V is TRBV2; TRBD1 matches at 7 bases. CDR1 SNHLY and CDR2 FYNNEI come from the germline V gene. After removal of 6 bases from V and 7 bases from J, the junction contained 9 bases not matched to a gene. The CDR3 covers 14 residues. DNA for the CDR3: TGTGCCAGCAGGGGAAACAGGGGAGGACAGCCCCAGCATTTT. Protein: CASRGNRGGQPQHF.

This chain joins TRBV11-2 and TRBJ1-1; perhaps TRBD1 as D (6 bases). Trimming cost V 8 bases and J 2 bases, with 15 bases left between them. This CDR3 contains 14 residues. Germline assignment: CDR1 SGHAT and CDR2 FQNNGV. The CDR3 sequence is CASGLGTFNTEAFF. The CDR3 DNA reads TGTGCCAGCGGCCTAGGGACATTTAACACTGAAGCTTTCTTT.

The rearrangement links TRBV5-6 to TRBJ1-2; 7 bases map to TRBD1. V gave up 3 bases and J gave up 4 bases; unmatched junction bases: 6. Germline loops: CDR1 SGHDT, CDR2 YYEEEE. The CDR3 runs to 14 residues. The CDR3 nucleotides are TGTGCCAGCAGCTCGGGACAGAGGTCCTATGGCTACACCTTC. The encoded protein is CASSSGQRSYGYTF.

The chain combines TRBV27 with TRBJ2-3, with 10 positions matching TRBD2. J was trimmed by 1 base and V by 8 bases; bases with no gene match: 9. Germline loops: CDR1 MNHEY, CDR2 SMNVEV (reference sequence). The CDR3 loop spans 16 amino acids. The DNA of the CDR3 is TGTGCCAGCTCCCTCGGGCTAGCGGGGGGCACAGATACGCAGTATTTT. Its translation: CASSLGLAGGTDTQYF.

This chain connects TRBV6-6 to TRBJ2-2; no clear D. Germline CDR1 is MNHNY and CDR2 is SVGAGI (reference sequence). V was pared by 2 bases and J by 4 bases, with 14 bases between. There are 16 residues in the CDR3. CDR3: CASSYANSQFTGELFF. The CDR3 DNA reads TGTGCCAGCAGTTACGCGAACAGCCAATTCACCGGGGAGCTGTTTTTT.

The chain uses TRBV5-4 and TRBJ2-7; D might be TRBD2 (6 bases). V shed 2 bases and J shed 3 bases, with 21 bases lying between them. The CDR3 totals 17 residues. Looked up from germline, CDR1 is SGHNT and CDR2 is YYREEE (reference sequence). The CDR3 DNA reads TGTGCCAGCAGCTTTAAAATTGCGGGACGGGATCTCTACGAGCAGTACTTC. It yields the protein CASSFKIAGRDLYEQYF. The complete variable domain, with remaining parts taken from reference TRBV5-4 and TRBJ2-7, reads ETGVTQSPTHLIKTRGQQVTLRCSSQSGHNTVSWYQQALGQGPQFIFQYYREEENGRGNFPPRFSGLQFPNYSSELNVNALELDDSALYLCASSFKIAGRDLYEQYFGPGTRLTVT.

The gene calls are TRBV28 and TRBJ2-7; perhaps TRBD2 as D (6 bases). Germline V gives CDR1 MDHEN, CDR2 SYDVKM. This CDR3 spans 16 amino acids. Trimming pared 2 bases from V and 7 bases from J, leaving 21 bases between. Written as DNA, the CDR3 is TGTGCCAGCAGTTTAATTTTGGAGGGACCGACGGGGGAGCAGTACTTC. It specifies CASSLILEGPTGEQYF.

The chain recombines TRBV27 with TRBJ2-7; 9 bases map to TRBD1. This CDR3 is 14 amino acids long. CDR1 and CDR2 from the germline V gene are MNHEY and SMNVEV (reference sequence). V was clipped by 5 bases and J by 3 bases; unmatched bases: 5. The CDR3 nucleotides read TGTGCCAGCAGTCCGACGACAGGGGGCTACGAGCAGTACTTC. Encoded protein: CASSPTTGGYEQYF.

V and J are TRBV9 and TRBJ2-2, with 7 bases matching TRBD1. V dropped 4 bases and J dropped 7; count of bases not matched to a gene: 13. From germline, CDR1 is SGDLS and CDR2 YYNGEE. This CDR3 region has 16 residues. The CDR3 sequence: CASSLRQGAGVGELFF. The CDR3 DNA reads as TGTGCCAGCAGCCTCCGACAGGGCGCAGGGGTCGGGGAGCTGTTTTTT.

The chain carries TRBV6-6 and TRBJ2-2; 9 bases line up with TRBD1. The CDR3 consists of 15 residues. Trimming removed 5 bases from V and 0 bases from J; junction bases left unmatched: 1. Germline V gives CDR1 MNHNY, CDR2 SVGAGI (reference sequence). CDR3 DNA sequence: TGTGCCAGCAGTAGACAGGGGGCGAACACCGGGGAGCTGTTTTTT. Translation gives CASSRQGANTGELFF.

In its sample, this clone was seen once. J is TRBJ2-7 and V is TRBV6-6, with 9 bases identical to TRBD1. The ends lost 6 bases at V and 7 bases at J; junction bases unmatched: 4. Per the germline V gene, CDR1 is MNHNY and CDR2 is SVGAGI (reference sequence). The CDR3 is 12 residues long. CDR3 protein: CASRLQGAEQYF. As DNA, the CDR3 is TGTGCCAGCAGATTACAGGGGGCAGAGCAGTACTTC.